Detailed here is one T cell receptor (beta chain). Produced via immunoSEQ multiplex PCR; TCRdb's table is partial and in-frame only. The table lists roughly 130,000 clones, approximately 92% of them singletons, with 2% to 2.5% in the top ten. These data belong to a study of control samples from healthy donors and cancer patients. Deletions cut 1 base from V and 2 bases from J, with 11 bases between. CDR3 size: 15 residues. The germline CDR1 and CDR2 sequences are SGHDT and YYEEEE. The sequencing sample was made of blood. The chain recombines TRBV5-6 with TRBJ2-3; TRBD2 might be the D (6 bases). The source is a man aged 18-30 years in good health. Here the CDR3 reads CASSLRQDYTDTQYF. Written as DNA, the CDR3 is TGTGCCAGCAGCTTGAGGCAGGACTACACAGATACGCAGTATTTT.